This T cell receptor (beta chain) was sequenced in a study of human T cells and chemical hapten exposure. Study summary: The study traced per-sample TCR yield variation mainly to small differences in pooled library volumes.

As for this clonotype: Its target is not known.

The library gave individual cDNA molecules unique molecular identifiers. Original processing notes: The number of TCRs in each sample had a median of about 96,000 and spanned roughly 23,224 to 750,000. TCRdb re-derived calls from the RACE reads in MiXCR, one entry per CDR3 protein. The V and J calls reflect TCRdb's pipeline rather than the authors' work. The sample has roughly 49,000 distinct CDR3 sequences; around 4.1% are singletons. Germline V gene lookup returns CDR1 SGHTA and CDR2 FQGNSA. V was clipped by 3 bases and J by 0 bases, with 15 bases between them. The CDR3 has 18 residues. Overall study results and limits: TCRs at high frequency, those above 1 in 1000, did not change with DPC sensitization.

Documented time point: healthy volunteer bleed at 2 weeks. Sequencing started from total RNA isolated from unfractionated whole blood. The TCR sequence derives from a female donor in good health. Some clones in this sample may be carry-over from other donors' samples. The rearrangement joins TRBV7-2 to TRBJ2-6; either TRBD1 or TRBD2 may fit D (5 bases each). Sequences were obtained from whole blood. The DNA for the CDR3 is TGTGCCAGCAGCTTTCCCCGGGTTGGGGGCTCTGGGGCCAACGTCCTGACTTTC. As protein: CASSFPRVGGSGANVLTF.